The rows below give T cell receptor beta chains drawn from one sample of a study of cytomegalovirus exposure and HLA in healthy donors. The method was immunoSEQ multiplex PCR; TCRdb's version includes in-frame clones alone and lacks a portion of them. Of fewer than 250,000 clones in the sample, roughly four fifths were seen once. Source material: PBMCs. Receptor source: a woman under 40 in good health and CMV-seropositive. The CDR3 runs from the conserved cysteine through the conserved F or W. A D gene is named only where the DNA matches it firmly. Clone sizes are given selectively: once, few, many, or a class where the clone is expanded.

abundance: -; j_gene: TRBJ2-7; d_gene: TRBD1; v_gene: TRBV10-3; CDR3nt: TGTGCCATCAGTGTAACAGGGGGCTACGAGCAGTACTTC; CDR3aa: CAISVTGGYEQYF
abundance: few; j_gene: TRBJ2-1; d_gene: TRBD2; v_gene: TRBV5-1; CDR3nt: TGCGCCAGCAGCTTGTACGGGAGCGGGGACAATGAGCAGTTCTTC; CDR3aa: CASSLYGSGDNEQFF
abundance: -; j_gene: TRBJ2-7; d_gene: -; v_gene: TRBV18; CDR3nt: TGTGCCAGCTCACCCGCGGGCTTCAATGGGCGGAACTACGAGCAGTACTTC; CDR3aa: CASSPAGFNGRNYEQYF
abundance: -; j_gene: TRBJ1-3; d_gene: -; v_gene: TRBV5-1; CDR3nt: TGCGCCAGCAGCTCGGGGTCTGGGGCTGGAAACACCATATATTTT; CDR3aa: CASSSGSGAGNTIYF
abundance: once; j_gene: TRBJ1-1; d_gene: -; v_gene: TRBV29-1; CDR3nt: TGCAGCGTTGGGCCGAGGGGAGGCACTGAAGCTTTCTTT; CDR3aa: CSVGPRGGTEAFF
abundance: -; j_gene: TRBJ2-4; d_gene: TRBD1; v_gene: TRBV28; CDR3nt: TGTGCCAGCAGAAGGACAGGGGCAAACATTCAGTACTTC; CDR3aa: CASRRTGANIQYF
abundance: -; j_gene: TRBJ2-1; d_gene: TRBD1; v_gene: TRBV7-9; CDR3nt: TGTGCCAGCAGCTCGAGGACAGGGAATGAGCAGTTCTTC; CDR3aa: CASSSRTGNEQFF
abundance: -; j_gene: TRBJ2-1; d_gene: TRBD1; v_gene: TRBV27; CDR3nt: TGTGCCAGCAGTTTATTCGCCCCGACAGGGGGCTCCTACAATGAGCAGTTCTTC; CDR3aa: CASSLFAPTGGSYNEQFF
abundance: once; j_gene: TRBJ2-7; d_gene: TRBD2; v_gene: TRBV14; CDR3nt: TGTGCCAGCAGCCAAGATACCGGGACTAAGCAGTACTTC; CDR3aa: CASSQDTGTKQYF
abundance: -; j_gene: TRBJ2-5; d_gene: TRBD1; v_gene: TRBV5-1; CDR3nt: TGCGCCAGCAGCCTATGGACAGGGCTAGATCTCGAGACCCAGTACTTC; CDR3aa: CASSLWTGLDLETQYF
abundance: few; j_gene: TRBJ2-1; d_gene: TRBD1; v_gene: TRBV27; CDR3nt: TGTGCCAGCAGTATACGGACAGGGGCCAACAATGAGCAGTTCTTC; CDR3aa: CASSIRTGANNEQFF
abundance: -; j_gene: TRBJ1-5; d_gene: -; v_gene: TRBV9; CDR3nt: TGTGCCAGCAGCGCCCAGGGAGGGTTGAATCAGCCCCAGCATTTT; CDR3aa: CASSAQGGLNQPQHF
abundance: few; j_gene: TRBJ1-2; d_gene: -; v_gene: TRBV9; CDR3nt: TGTGCCAGCAGCGGGGTAGGGGCCCGTAACTATGGCTACACCTTC; CDR3aa: CASSGVGARNYGYTF
abundance: few; j_gene: TRBJ2-7; d_gene: TRBD1; v_gene: TRBV4-1; CDR3nt: TGCGCCAGCAGCCCACAGGGGGTAGGCTACGAGCAGTACTTC; CDR3aa: CASSPQGVGYEQYF
abundance: -; j_gene: TRBJ1-1; d_gene: -; v_gene: TRBV5-6; CDR3nt: TGTGCCAGCAGCTTGGACAGGGAAGCTTTCTTT; CDR3aa: CASSLDREAFF
abundance: -; j_gene: TRBJ2-1; d_gene: TRBD2; v_gene: TRBV15; CDR3nt: TGTGCCACCAGCAGAGCCCTAGCGGGAGGAACTGAGCAGTTCTTC; CDR3aa: CATSRALAGGTEQFF